These T cell receptor beta chains were read from a single sample in a study of blood T cell repertoires in COVID-19. TCRdb's copy holds only in-frame clones and misses some; the assay was immunoSEQ multiplex PCR. The sample records approximately 130,000 clones, around 85% being singletons. Sequenced sample: peripheral blood. These TCRs come from a human donor in a cohort sampled during active COVID-19. Each CDR3 is given with its conserved first and last residue. A D gene is named only where the DNA matches it firmly. For some rows the clone size is stated as once, few or many, or as a class when expanded; others skip it.

CASSSGTGNTGELFF TGTGCCAGCAGCTCCGGGACAGGGAACACCGGGGAGCTGTTTTTT TRBJ2-2 TRBD1 . TRBV11-2
CASSQEKGRAEAFF TGTGCCAGCAGCCAAGAGAAAGGGAGGGCTGAAGCTTTCTTT TRBJ1-1 . . TRBV14
CASSGDSTGLPHYYYYEQYF TGTGCCAGCAGTGGAGACAGTACAGGGTTACCTCACTACTACTACTACGAGCAGTACTTC TRBJ2-7 . . TRBV6-4
CASSRPFRETPPVTEAFF TGTGCCAGCAGCCGCCCCTTCAGGGAAACCCCCCCAGTCACTGAAGCTTTCTTT TRBJ1-1 . . TRBV3-1/TRBV3-2
CASSRYRSPGNTIYF TGTGCCAGCAGCCGATACAGATCACCTGGAAACACCATATATTTT TRBJ1-3 . . TRBV28
CASMPGGGTDTQYF TGTGCCAGTATGCCGGGGGGAGGCACAGATACGCAGTATTTT TRBJ2-3 TRBD2 . TRBV19
CSVEGGGDSYTF TGCAGCGTTGAAGGAGGGGGAGACAGCTACACCTTC TRBJ1-2 . few TRBV29-1
CASILTGNTIYF TGTGCCAGCATCCTTACTGGAAACACCATATATTTT TRBJ1-3 . once TRBV7-3
CASSQDGTGIYGYTF TGCGCCAGCAGCCAAGATGGGACAGGGATTTATGGCTACACCTTC TRBJ1-2 TRBD1 few TRBV4-3
CASSRTSSGSSTGELFF TGTGCCAGCAGCCGGACGAGCAGCGGGAGTAGCACCGGGGAGCTGTTTTTT TRBJ2-2 TRBD2 once TRBV3-1/TRBV3-2
CASSEVWGATNEKLFF TGTGCCAGCAGTGAGGTTTGGGGGGCAACTAATGAAAAACTGTTTTTT TRBJ1-4 . once TRBV6-1
CATSDIMKGQSQETQYF TGTGCCACCAGTGATATCATGAAAGGACAGAGCCAAGAGACCCAGTACTTC TRBJ2-5 . . TRBV24-1
CASSESRGYTEAFF TGCGCCAGCAGTGAGTCGCGGGGATACACTGAAGCTTTCTTT TRBJ1-1 . . TRBV10-1
CASSPTSGGAVDTQYF TGTGCCAGCAGCCCGACTAGCGGGGGGGCTGTAGATACGCAGTATTTT TRBJ2-3 TRBD2 . TRBV2
CASSPASRSTGELFF TGTGCCAGCAGCCCCGCTAGTAGGAGCACCGGGGAGCTGTTTTTT TRBJ2-2 . few TRBV7-9
CASSLGGRAEDTQYF TGTGCCAGCAGCTTAGGCGGGAGGGCCGAAGATACGCAGTATTTT TRBJ2-3 TRBD2 . TRBV7-2
CASRAQGLIGELFF TGCGCCAGCAGGGCACAGGGGTTAATCGGGGAGCTGTTTTTT TRBJ2-2 TRBD1 few TRBV10-1
CASSQDPSPRVNTEAFF TGCGCCAGCAGCCAAGACCCTTCCCCGAGGGTGAACACTGAAGCTTTCTTT TRBJ1-1 . . TRBV4-3
CASTLGAGSTDTQYF TGTGCCAGCACGCTAGGGGCGGGGAGCACAGATACGCAGTATTTT TRBJ2-3 . . TRBV7-2
CASSRGQGAFYNEQFF TGCGCCAGCAGCCGGGGACAGGGGGCTTTCTACAATGAGCAGTTCTTC TRBJ2-1 TRBD1 . TRBV4-3
CASSLKSGGGVSTDTQYF TGTGCCAGCAGCTTAAAGAGCGGGGGGGGCGTTAGCACAGATACGCAGTATTTT TRBJ2-3 TRBD2 . TRBV7-3
CATSTRGRGGRYNEQFF TGTGCCACCAGCACCCGGGGGCGCGGGGGGAGGTACAATGAGCAGTTCTTC TRBJ2-1 TRBD2 . TRBV15
CASSFRRTGVQPQHF TGTGCCAGCAGCTTTCGGAGGACAGGGGTGCAGCCCCAGCATTTT TRBJ1-5 TRBD1 few TRBV2
CATSDPGQGITQYF TGTGCCACCAGTGATCCAGGACAGGGGATTACGCAGTATTTT TRBJ2-3 TRBD1 . TRBV24-1
CASSETSGKTSPLHF TGTGCCAGCAGTGAGACTTCAGGGAAGACTTCACCCCTCCACTTT TRBJ1-6 . . TRBV6-1
CASSSQNRGLTGELFF TGTGCCAGCAGCTCACAAAACAGGGGGCTTACCGGGGAGCTGTTTTTT TRBJ2-2 TRBD1 . TRBV7-6
CASSQIRSGSDQETQYF TGTGCCAGCAGCCAAATCAGGAGCGGGAGTGACCAAGAGACCCAGTACTTC TRBJ2-5 TRBD2 . TRBV14
CASSLDNRPQETQYF TGTGCCAGCAGCTTAGACAATCGCCCGCAAGAGACCCAGTACTTC TRBJ2-5 . few TRBV7-2
CASRETGGLNSPLHF TGTGCCAGCAGGGAAACAGGGGGTTTGAATTCACCCCTCCACTTT TRBJ1-6 TRBD1 . TRBV7-9
CASSFETGRQETQYF TGTGCCAGCAGCTTCGAGACAGGGAGGCAAGAGACCCAGTACTTC TRBJ2-5 . . TRBV11-2
CASTTTGGRINSPLHF TGTGCCAGTACCACGACAGGGGGCAGGATAAATTCACCCCTCCACTTT TRBJ1-6 TRBD1 once TRBV19
CSVTDGYTF TGCAGCGTTACTGATGGCTACACCTTC TRBJ1-2 . few TRBV29-1
CASSLWDRTEAFF TGTGCCAGCAGTTTATGGGACAGGACTGAAGCTTTCTTT TRBJ1-1 TRBD1 . TRBV28
CASSPVTEAFF TGTGCCAGCAGCCCCGTCACTGAAGCTTTCTTT TRBJ1-1 . . TRBV7-2
CASSLGWAGYTF TGTGCCAGCAGCTTAGGCTGGGCTGGCTACACCTTC TRBJ1-2 . . TRBV13
CASSLTSQGAYYEQYF TGTGCCAGCAGCTTAACGTCGCAGGGGGCGTACTACGAGCAGTACTTC TRBJ2-7 TRBD1 . TRBV7-3
CASSYPRDSGANVLTF TGTGCCAGCAGTTACCCACGGGACTCTGGGGCCAACGTCCTGACTTTC TRBJ2-6 . . TRBV6-2/TRBV6-3
CASSLLVREQYF TGTGCCAGCAGCTTATTAGTGCGGGAGCAGTACTTC TRBJ2-7 . few TRBV7-2
CASSLLQGKVTEAFF TGTGCCAGCAGCCTATTACAGGGGAAGGTCACTGAAGCTTTCTTT TRBJ1-1 TRBD1 . TRBV14
CARSAEGEDSNYGYTF TGTGCCAGAAGCGCGGAGGGAGAGGACTCTAACTATGGCTACACCTTC TRBJ1-2 . once TRBV7-5
CASSQSEHYGYTF TGTGCCAGCAGCCAATCTGAGCACTATGGCTACACCTTC TRBJ1-2 . . TRBV16
CASSLAGVLGQPQHF TGTGCCAGCAGCTTGGCAGGGGTGCTGGGTCAGCCCCAGCATTTT TRBJ1-5 . . TRBV5-6
CASSRTSGGPNEQFF TGTGCCAGCAGCAGGACTAGCGGGGGCCCCAATGAGCAGTTCTTC TRBJ2-1 TRBD2 . TRBV7-2
CASSQEGGGSNEQFF TGCGCCAGCAGCCAAGAAGGTGGGGGGTCCAATGAGCAGTTCTTC TRBJ2-1 . . TRBV4-3
CASSPGMGSEKLFF TGTGCCAGCAGCCCCGGGATGGGAAGTGAAAAACTGTTTTTT TRBJ1-4 . few TRBV6-2/TRBV6-3
CASSFEWRGGQADTQYF TGCGCCAGCAGCTTTGAATGGCGGGGGGGCCAGGCAGATACGCAGTATTTT TRBJ2-3 TRBD2 . TRBV4-3
CASGQAPYGYTF TGTGCCAGTGGACAGGCCCCTTATGGCTACACCTTC TRBJ1-2 TRBD1 once TRBV7-2
CASRQSRGDTYNEQFF TGTGCCAGCAGACAAAGCCGGGGGGACACCTACAATGAGCAGTTCTTC TRBJ2-1 . few TRBV11-2
CASSQDLRTRGWDTQYF TGCGCCAGCAGCCAAGACCTACGGACTAGAGGGTGGGATACGCAGTATTTT TRBJ2-3 TRBD2 . TRBV4-1
CASKKDRGTNEQFF TGTGCCAGCAAGAAGGACAGGGGGACGAATGAGCAGTTCTTC TRBJ2-1 TRBD1 . TRBV2
CATAPPTGETQYF TGTGCCACCGCGCCCCCCACGGGAGAGACCCAGTACTTC TRBJ2-5 . . TRBV15
CAISEGQGFFYGYTF TGTGCCATCAGCGAGGGACAGGGGTTTTTCTATGGCTACACCTTC TRBJ1-2 TRBD1 few TRBV10-3
CASSLALGRISDEQFF TGTGCCAGCAGCTTAGCGTTGGGGAGGATTAGCGATGAGCAGTTCTTC TRBJ2-1 . . TRBV7-9
CASSLEAGTEAFF TGTGCCAGCAGCTTAGAGGCAGGCACTGAAGCTTTCTTT TRBJ1-1 . . TRBV11-2
CAWGLGGSSYNSPLHF TGTGCCTGGGGACTCGGGGGGAGCTCCTATAATTCACCCCTCCACTTT TRBJ1-6 . . TRBV30
CASSLSSRGLMDTEAFF TGTGCCAGCAGTTTATCGTCCAGGGGGCTCATGGACACTGAAGCTTTCTTT TRBJ1-1 TRBD1 . TRBV27
CASSRTNYEQYF TGCGCCAGCAGCAGGACTAACTACGAGCAGTACTTC TRBJ2-7 . . TRBV5-1
CASSLDSGRIEQFF TGTGCCAGCAGCTTAGATAGCGGGAGAATTGAGCAGTTCTTC TRBJ2-1 TRBD2 . TRBV11-3
CASSVLGGQTDTQYF TGTGCCAGCAGCGTATTGGGGGGGCAGACAGATACGCAGTATTTT TRBJ2-3 . . TRBV9
CASSVQQGSYEQYF TGTGCCAGCAGCGTCCAACAGGGCTCCTACGAGCAGTACTTC TRBJ2-7 . . TRBV7-2